The 19 T cell receptor beta chains below all came from one sample that was sequenced in a study of cytomegalovirus exposure and HLA in healthy donors. It was with 60 Vbeta and 13 Jbeta primers that the PCR ran. Produced via immunoSEQ multiplex PCR; TCRdb's table is partial and in-frame only. The table records around 100,000 clones, more than 70% of them present only once. Material for sequencing was PBMCs. The receptors were gathered from a male donor in good health and CMV-seropositive.

This clone was found once. This chain uses TRBV9 with TRBJ2-7; 7 nucleotides align to TRBD2. This CDR3 comprises 15 residues. V lost 0 bases, J lost 6 bases, and 9 bases stayed unmatched. CDR1 SGDLS and CDR2 YYNGEE come from the germline V gene. The CDR3 sequence: CASSVDGGTKGEQYF. The CDR3 DNA follows: TGTGCCAGCAGCGTAGACGGGGGGACGAAGGGCGAGCAGTACTTC.

This clone was seen only once. The gene calls are TRBV7-3 and TRBJ1-6; TRBD1 might be the D (5 bases). Trimming removed 6 bases at V and 0 bases at J, with 9 bases between. This CDR3 has 15 residues. CDR1 and CDR2 from the germline V gene are SGHTA and FQGTGA. For the CDR3, the DNA is TGTGCCAGCAGTATCGACAGCTCCTATAATTCACCCCTCCACTTT. The encoded protein is CASSIDSSYNSPLHF.

This chain joins TRBV9 and TRBJ2-7, with 8 bases that match TRBD1. Germline lookup yields CDR1 SGDLS and CDR2 YYNGEE. This CDR3 has 14 amino acids. J gave up 8 bases and V 4 bases, and 11 bases lay outside the gene matches. The DNA for the CDR3 is TGTGCCAGCAGCCCAGGGGGCAGTACTCCTAAGCAGTACTTC. Translation: CASSPGGSTPKQYF.

The chain links TRBV9 to TRBJ2-3; 10 bases match TRBD2. Germline CDR1 is SGDLS and CDR2 is YYNGEE. The CDR3 is 15 amino acids. V gave up 0 bases and J gave up 5 bases; unmatched junction bases: 3. DNA for the CDR3: TGTGCCAGCAGCGTAGGTTTAGCGGGAGGAGATACGCAGTATTTT. Its protein product is CASSVGLAGGDTQYF.

The chain links TRBV30 to TRBJ2-1; 7 bases match TRBD1. CDR3 length: 17 residues. V trimming: 0 bases; J trimming: 0 bases; junction bases outside the gene matches: 8. CDR1 and CDR2 (germline): GTSNPN, SVGIG (reference sequence). The CDR3, as DNA: TGTGCCTGGAGTGTATCGGGACAGTACCACTCCTACAATGAGCAGTTCTTC. Amino acids: CAWSVSGQYHSYNEQFF.

The chain employs TRBV28 and TRBJ2-7, with 13 bases fitting TRBD2. Germline CDR1 and CDR2: MDHEN and SYDVKM. This CDR3 contains 17 residues. V was pared by 3 bases and J by 3 bases, with 8 bases of the junction left unmatched. CDR3 protein: CASSLEGLAGFHYEQYF. CDR3 coding DNA: TGTGCCAGCAGTTTGGAGGGACTAGCGGGGTTCCACTACGAGCAGTACTTC.

DNA for the CDR3: TGCGCCATCATCGGGACAGGGGATCCGATGAACACTGAAGCTTTCTTT. Encoded protein: CAIIGTGDPMNTEAFF. V gene TRBV10-1 combines with J gene TRBJ1-1, with 10 bases lining up with TRBD1. The CDR3 is 16 amino acids. Germline trimming cut 10 bases from V and 0 bases from J; bases unmatched to any gene: 11. In germline, CDR1 is WNHNN, CDR2 SYGVQD (reference sequence).

This chain connects TRBV28 to TRBJ2-6; D might be TRBD1 (6 bases). The CDR3 totals 17 residues. Germline V CDR1 and CDR2: MDHEN, SYDVKM. V dropped 7 bases and J dropped 0 bases, with 16 bases sitting between them. CDR3 nucleotides: TGTGCCAGCACCTCCAGGGGTCTGAGCTCTGGGGCCAACGTCCTGACTTTC. Its protein product is CASTSRGLSSGANVLTF.

This chain links TRBV10-3 with TRBJ1-2; the D gene is possibly TRBD1 (5 bases). This CDR3 is 14 amino acids long. The V end was cut by 0 bases, the J end by 4 bases, with 9 bases between. CDR1 ENHRY and CDR2 SYGVKD come from the germline V gene. The CDR3, as DNA: TGTGCCATCAGTGAGTCGAACAGGTTCTATGGCTACACCTTC. This sequence encodes CAISESNRFYGYTF.

This clone has a count of ten or more. This specimen includes other DNA sequences encoding the same CDR3. The genes are TRBV4-1 and TRBJ2-3, with 7 positions matching TRBD2. Unmatched junction bases numbered 8, after V lost 6 bases and J lost 2 bases. The CDR3 consists of 15 residues. Germline V gene lookup returns CDR1 MGHRA and CDR2 YSYEKL. CDR3 DNA: TGCGCCAGCAGTGAGGAGGGAGGGACCACAGATACGCAGTATTTT. Protein: CASSEEGGTTDTQYF.

This clone was picked up a small number of times. The chain employs TRBV28 and TRBJ2-7; 13 bases match TRBD2. The germline V gene has CDR1 MDHEN and CDR2 SYDVKM. The CDR3 extends over 16 amino acids. The J segment lost 4 bases and the V segment lost 2 bases, leaving 5 bases of the junction unmatched. The CDR3 here is CASSLPTSGRGYEQYF. The CDR3 nucleotides are TGTGCCAGCAGTTTACCAACTAGCGGGAGGGGTTACGAGCAGTACTTC.

This chain joins TRBV4-1 and TRBJ2-5, with a weak D call TRBD2 (6 bases). V lost 1 base to trimming and J lost 1 base, with 16 bases between them. CDR3 size: 17 residues. Germline CDR1 is MGHRA and CDR2 is YSYEKL. The DNA for the CDR3 is TGCGCCAGCAGCCAAGTTGGTGGCGGGAAGGGCCAAGAGACCCAGTACTTC. This encodes CASSQVGGGKGQETQYF.

This chain links TRBV7-6 with TRBJ2-5; a weak D match, TRBD1 (5 bases). The germline V gene encodes CDR1 SGHVS and CDR2 FNYEAQ. This CDR3 comprises 15 residues. V was trimmed by 5 bases and J by 2 bases, leaving 15 bases between them. The CDR3 sequence: CASSPGRAEQETQYF. In DNA, the CDR3 is TGTGCCAGCAGCCCCGGCAGGGCTGAGCAAGAGACCCAGTACTTC.

This chain links TRBV7-3 with TRBJ2-1; D gene ambiguous. The V end was cut by 1 base, the J end by 0 bases, with 7 bases between. Per the germline V gene, CDR1 is SGHTA and CDR2 is FQGTGA. There are 15 residues in the CDR3. The CDR3 reads CASSLSASSYNEQFF. The CDR3 bases are TGTGCCAGCAGCTTAAGCGCTAGCTCCTACAATGAGCAGTTCTTC.

CDR3 amino acids: CASSPGGSDEQFF. DNA of the CDR3: TGTGCCAGCAGTCCAGGGGGGAGTGATGAGCAGTTCTTC. The chain has TRBV28 and TRBJ2-1; D perhaps matches TRBD1 (7 bases). The length of the CDR3 is 13 residues. The germline V and J ends were trimmed by 5 bases and 8 bases, with 13 bases remaining between them. Germline CDR1 MDHEN, CDR2 SYDVKM.

The V call is TRBV27, the J call TRBJ2-5; weak D call: TRBD2 (6 bases). Germline V gene lookup returns CDR1 MNHEY and CDR2 SMNVEV (reference sequence). The CDR3 is made up of 16 amino acids. V was clipped by 0 bases and J by 5 bases, with 16 bases between them. CDR3 DNA: TGTGCCAGCAGTTTATCTCGGGGGAGAAGGGGTGAGACCCAGTACTTC. This gives the protein CASSLSRGRRGETQYF.

The V gene is TRBV10-1, the J gene TRBJ2-5; 8 bases map to TRBD2. The J call may not be correct, given that the DNA end is closer to TRBJ2-7. CDR1 WNHNN and CDR2 SYGVQD come from the germline V gene (reference sequence). The CDR3 is 17 residues long. The CDR3 nucleotides read TGCGCCAGCAGCGGGACTAGTGGAATTGGTTTCTCCTACGAGCAGTACTTC. It translates to CASSGTSGIGFSYEQYF.

This chain connects TRBV30 to TRBJ1-5; tentatively, D is TRBD1 (5 bases). Germline V gene data show CDR1 as GTSNPN and CDR2 as SVGIG (reference sequence). The CDR3 totals 17 residues. V shed 5 bases and J shed 0 bases, with 20 bases lying between them. In DNA form, the CDR3 reads TGTGCCTGGCCCTCGTTTAGGGGAGGGTGTAGCAATCAGCCCCAGCATTTT. As protein: CAWPSFRGGCSNQPQHF.

Worth noting for this clone: The sample has other DNA sequences that encode this CDR3 too. This chain links TRBV2 with TRBJ2-1; D is perhaps TRBD1 (6 bases). V was pared by 4 bases and J by 5 bases, with 9 bases between. Germline V gene data show CDR1 as SNHLY and CDR2 as FYNNEI. CDR3 size: 13 residues. DNA of the CDR3: TGTGCCAGCAGTGGGGGACAAGACAATGAGCAGTTCTTC. Translation: CASSGGQDNEQFF.